This TCR beta chain stems from a study of CD4+ T cells in melanoma. The table came from immunoSEQ multiplex PCR; TCRdb's copy has only in-frame clones and leaves some out. The sample contains some 110,000 clones, roughly 90% of which appear only once. The CDR3 consists of 16 residues. Trimming left V 2 bases short and J 3 bases short, with 16 bases between. CDR1 MDHEN and CDR2 SYDVKM come from the germline V gene. Details on this clone: Its matching antigen is unknown.

Study-wide points: Diverse differentiation states were reported for melanoma neoantigen-specific CD4+ T cells. A reported correlation linked neoantigen-specific CD4+ T cells to CD8+, macrophage and B cell function.

The rearrangement joins TRBV28 to TRBJ1-2, with a weak D call TRBD1 (5 bases). The specimen sequenced was peripheral blood. This clonotype was sampled from a human donor with melanoma. The DNA for the CDR3 is TGTGCCAGCAGTTTACTTGGGGGAGCTGGAGACTATGGCTACACCTTC. Amino acids: CASSLLGGAGDYGYTF.